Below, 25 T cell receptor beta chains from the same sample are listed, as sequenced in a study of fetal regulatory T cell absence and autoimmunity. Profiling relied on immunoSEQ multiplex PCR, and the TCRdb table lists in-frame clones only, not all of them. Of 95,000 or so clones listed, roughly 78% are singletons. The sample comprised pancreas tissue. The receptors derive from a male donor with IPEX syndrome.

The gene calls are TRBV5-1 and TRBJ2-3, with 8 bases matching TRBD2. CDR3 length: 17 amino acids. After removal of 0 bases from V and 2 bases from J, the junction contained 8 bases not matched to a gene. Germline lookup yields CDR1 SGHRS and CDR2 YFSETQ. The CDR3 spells CASSLGASGSTTDTQYF. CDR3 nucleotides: TGCGCCAGCAGCTTGGGGGCTAGCGGGTCCACCACAGATACGCAGTATTTT.

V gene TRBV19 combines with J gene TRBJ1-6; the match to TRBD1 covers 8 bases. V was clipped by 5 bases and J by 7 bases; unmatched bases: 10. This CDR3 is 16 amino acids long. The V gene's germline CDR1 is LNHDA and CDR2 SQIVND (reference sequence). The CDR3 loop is CASSPRGQGYNSPLHF. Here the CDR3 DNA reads TGTGCCAGTAGTCCCAGGGGGCAGGGCTACAATTCACCCCTCCACTTT. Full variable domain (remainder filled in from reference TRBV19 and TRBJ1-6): DGGITQSPKYLFRKEGQNVTLSCEQNLNHDAMYWYRQDPGQGLRLIYYSQIVNDFQKGDIAEGYSVSREKKESFPLTVTSAQKNPTAFYLCASSPRGQGYNSPLHFGNGTRLTVT.

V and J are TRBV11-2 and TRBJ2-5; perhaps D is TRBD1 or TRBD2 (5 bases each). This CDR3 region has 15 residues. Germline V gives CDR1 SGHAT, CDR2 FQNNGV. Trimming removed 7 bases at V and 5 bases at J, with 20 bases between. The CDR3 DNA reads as TGTGCCAGCACCATCTCGGGACGGAGCAGGGAGACCCAGTACTTC. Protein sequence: CASTISGRSRETQYF.

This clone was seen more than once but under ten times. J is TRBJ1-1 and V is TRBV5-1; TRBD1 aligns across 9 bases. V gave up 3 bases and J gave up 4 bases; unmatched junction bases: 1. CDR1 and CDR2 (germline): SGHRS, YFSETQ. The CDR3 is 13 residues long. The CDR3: CASSWGQGTEAFF. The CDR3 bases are TGCGCCAGCAGCTGGGGACAGGGCACTGAAGCTTTCTTT.

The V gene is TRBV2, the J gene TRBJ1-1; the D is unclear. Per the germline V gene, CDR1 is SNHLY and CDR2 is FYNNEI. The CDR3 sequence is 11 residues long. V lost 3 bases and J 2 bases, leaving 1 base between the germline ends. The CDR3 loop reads CASSDNTEAFF. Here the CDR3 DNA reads TGTGCCAGCAGTGACAACACTGAAGCTTTCTTT.

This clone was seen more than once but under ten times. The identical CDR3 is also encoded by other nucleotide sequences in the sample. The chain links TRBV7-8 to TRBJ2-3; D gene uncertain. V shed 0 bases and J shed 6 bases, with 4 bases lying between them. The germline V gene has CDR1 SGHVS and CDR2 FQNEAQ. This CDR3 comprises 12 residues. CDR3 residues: CASSLATDTQYF. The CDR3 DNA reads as TGTGCCAGCAGCTTAGCGACCGATACGCAGTATTTT. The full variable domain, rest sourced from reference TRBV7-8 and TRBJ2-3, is GAGVSQSPRYKVAKRGQDVALRCDPISGHVSLFWYQQALGQGPEFLTYFQNEAQLDKSGLPSDRFFAERPEGSVSTLKIQRTQQEDSAVYLCASSLATDTQYFGPGTRLTVL.

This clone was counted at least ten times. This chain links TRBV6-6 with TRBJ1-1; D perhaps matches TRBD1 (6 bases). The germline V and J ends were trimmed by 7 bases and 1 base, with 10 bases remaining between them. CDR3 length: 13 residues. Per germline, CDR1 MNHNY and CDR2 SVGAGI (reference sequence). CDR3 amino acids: CASKQGANTEAFF. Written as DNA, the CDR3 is TGTGCCAGCAAACAGGGAGCGAACACTGAAGCTTTCTTT.

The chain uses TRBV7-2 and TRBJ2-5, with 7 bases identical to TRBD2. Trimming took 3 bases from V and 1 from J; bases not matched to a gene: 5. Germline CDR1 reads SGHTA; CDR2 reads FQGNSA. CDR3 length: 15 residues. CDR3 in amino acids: CASSLWLAVQETQYF. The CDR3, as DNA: TGTGCCAGCAGCTTGTGGCTAGCGGTCCAAGAGACCCAGTACTTC.

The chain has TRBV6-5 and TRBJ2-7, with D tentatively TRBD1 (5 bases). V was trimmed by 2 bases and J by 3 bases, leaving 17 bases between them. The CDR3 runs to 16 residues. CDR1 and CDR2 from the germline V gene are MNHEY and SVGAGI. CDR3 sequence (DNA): TGTGCCAGCAGTTACGACAGTGGGGCCCCTTTCTACGAGCAGTACTTC. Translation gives CASSYDSGAPFYEQYF.

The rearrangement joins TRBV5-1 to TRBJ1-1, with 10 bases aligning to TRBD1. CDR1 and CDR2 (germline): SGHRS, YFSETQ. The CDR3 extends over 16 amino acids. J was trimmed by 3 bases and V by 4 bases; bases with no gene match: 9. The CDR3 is CASSPRVGQGDTEAFF. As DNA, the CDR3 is TGCGCCAGCAGCCCCCGTGTCGGACAGGGGGACACTGAAGCTTTCTTT.

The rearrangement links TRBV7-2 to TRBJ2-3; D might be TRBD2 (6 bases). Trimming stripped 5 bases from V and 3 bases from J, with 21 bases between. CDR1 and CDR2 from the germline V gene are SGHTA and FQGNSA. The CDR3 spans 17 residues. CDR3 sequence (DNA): TGTGCCAGCAGCAACCGGGACTCTCTCGTTGGGACAGATACGCAGTATTTT. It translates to CASSNRDSLVGTDTQYF.

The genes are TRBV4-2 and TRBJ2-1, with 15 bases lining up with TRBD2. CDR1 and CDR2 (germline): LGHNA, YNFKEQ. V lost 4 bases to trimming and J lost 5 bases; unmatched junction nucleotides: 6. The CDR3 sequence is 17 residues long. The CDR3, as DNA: TGTGCCAGCAGCCTTAGGACTAGCGGGAGGGTAAACAATGAGCAGTTCTTC. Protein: CASSLRTSGRVNNEQFF.

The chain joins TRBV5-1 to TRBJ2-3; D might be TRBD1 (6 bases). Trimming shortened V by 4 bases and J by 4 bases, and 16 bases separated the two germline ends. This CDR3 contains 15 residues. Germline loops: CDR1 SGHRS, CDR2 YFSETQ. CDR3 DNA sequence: TGCGCCAGCAGCCCTAGGACAGCTAGGTCAGATACGCAGTATTTT. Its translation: CASSPRTARSDTQYF.

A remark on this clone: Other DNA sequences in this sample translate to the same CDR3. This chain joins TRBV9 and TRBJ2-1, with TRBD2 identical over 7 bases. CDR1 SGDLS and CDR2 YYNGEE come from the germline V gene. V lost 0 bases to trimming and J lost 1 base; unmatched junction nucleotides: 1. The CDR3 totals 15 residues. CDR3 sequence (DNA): TGTGCCAGCAGCGTAGCGGGGGGTTCCTACAATGAGCAGTTCTTC. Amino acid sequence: CASSVAGGSYNEQFF.

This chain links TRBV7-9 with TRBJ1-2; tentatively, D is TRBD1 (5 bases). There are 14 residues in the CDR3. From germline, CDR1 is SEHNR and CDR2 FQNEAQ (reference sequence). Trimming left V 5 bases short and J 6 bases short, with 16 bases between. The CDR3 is CASSEIWKGHGYTF. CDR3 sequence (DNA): TGTGCCAGCAGCGAAATCTGGAAGGGGCATGGCTACACCTTC.

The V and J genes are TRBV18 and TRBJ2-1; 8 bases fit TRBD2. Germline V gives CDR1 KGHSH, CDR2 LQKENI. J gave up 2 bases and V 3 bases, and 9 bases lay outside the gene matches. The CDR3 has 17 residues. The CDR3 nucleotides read TGTGCCAGCTCACCGCCGAGAGCGGGGGCCCCCTACAATGAGCAGTTCTTC. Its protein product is CASSPPRAGAPYNEQFF.

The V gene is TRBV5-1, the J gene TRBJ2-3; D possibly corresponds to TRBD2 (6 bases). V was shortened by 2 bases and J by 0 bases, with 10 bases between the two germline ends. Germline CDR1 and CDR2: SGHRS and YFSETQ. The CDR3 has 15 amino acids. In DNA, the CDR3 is TGCGCCAGCAGCTTTTTTGGACTAAGCACAGATACGCAGTATTTT. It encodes CASSFFGLSTDTQYF.

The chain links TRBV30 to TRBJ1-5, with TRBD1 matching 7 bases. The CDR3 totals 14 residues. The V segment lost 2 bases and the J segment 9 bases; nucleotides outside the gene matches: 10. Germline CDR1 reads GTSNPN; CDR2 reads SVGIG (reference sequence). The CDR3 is CAWSPFTGTAPQHF. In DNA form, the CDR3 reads TGTGCCTGGAGTCCTTTTACAGGGACAGCGCCCCAGCATTTT. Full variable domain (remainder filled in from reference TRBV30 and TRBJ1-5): SQTIHQWPATLVQPVGSPLSLECTVEGTSNPNLYWYRQAAGRGLQLLFYSVGIGQISSEVPQNLSASRPQDRQFILSSKKLLLSDSGFYLCAWSPFTGTAPQHFGDGTRLSIL.

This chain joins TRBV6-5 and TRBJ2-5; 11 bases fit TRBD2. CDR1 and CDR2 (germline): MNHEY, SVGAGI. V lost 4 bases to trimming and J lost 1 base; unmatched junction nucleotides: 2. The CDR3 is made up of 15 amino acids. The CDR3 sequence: CASSWTSGSQETQYF. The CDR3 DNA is TGTGCCAGCAGTTGGACTAGCGGGTCCCAAGAGACCCAGTACTTC.

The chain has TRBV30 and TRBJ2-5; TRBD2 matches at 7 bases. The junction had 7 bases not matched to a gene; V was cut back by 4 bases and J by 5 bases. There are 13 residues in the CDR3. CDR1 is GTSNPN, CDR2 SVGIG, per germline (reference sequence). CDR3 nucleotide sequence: TGTGCCTGGAATGTAGCGGGCCCGGAGACCCAGTACTTC. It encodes CAWNVAGPETQYF. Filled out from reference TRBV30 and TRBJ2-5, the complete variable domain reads SQTIHQWPATLVQPVGSPLSLECTVEGTSNPNLYWYRQAAGRGLQLLFYSVGIGQISSEVPQNLSASRPQDRQFILSSKKLLLSDSGFYLCAWNVAGPETQYFGPGTRLLVL.

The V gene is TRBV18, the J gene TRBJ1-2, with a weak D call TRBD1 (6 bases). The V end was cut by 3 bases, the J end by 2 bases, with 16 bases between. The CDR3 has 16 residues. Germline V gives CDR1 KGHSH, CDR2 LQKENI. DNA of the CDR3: TGTGCCAGCTCACCTACGAGGCCGAGGGGGAACTATGGCTACACCTTC. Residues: CASSPTRPRGNYGYTF.

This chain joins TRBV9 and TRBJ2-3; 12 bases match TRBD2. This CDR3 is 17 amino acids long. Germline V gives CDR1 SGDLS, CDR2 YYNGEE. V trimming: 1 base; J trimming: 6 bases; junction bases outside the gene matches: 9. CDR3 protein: CASSVNPLAGGPDTQYF. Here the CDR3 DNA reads TGTGCCAGCAGCGTAAACCCCCTAGCGGGGGGGCCGGATACGCAGTATTTT.

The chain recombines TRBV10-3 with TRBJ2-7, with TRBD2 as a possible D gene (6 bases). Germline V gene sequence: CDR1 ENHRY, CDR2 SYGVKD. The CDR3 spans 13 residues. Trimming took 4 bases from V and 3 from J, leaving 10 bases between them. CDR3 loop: CAISADYGYEQYF. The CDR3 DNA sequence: TGTGCCATCAGTGCGGACTATGGCTACGAGCAGTACTTC.

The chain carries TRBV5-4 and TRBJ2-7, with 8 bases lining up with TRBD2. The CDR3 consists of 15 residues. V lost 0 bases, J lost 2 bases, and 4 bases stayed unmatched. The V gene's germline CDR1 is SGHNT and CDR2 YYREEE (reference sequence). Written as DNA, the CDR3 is TGTGCCAGCAGCTTGGCACTAGCGGAGACCTACGAGCAGTACTTC. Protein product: CASSLALAETYEQYF.

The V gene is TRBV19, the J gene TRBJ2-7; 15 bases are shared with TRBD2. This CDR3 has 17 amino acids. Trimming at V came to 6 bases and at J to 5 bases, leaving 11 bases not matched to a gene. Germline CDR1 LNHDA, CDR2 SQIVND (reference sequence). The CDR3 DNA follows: TGTGCCAGTAGGGGAACGGGACTAGCGGGAGGCGGCAACGAGCAGTACTTC. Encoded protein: CASRGTGLAGGGNEQYF.